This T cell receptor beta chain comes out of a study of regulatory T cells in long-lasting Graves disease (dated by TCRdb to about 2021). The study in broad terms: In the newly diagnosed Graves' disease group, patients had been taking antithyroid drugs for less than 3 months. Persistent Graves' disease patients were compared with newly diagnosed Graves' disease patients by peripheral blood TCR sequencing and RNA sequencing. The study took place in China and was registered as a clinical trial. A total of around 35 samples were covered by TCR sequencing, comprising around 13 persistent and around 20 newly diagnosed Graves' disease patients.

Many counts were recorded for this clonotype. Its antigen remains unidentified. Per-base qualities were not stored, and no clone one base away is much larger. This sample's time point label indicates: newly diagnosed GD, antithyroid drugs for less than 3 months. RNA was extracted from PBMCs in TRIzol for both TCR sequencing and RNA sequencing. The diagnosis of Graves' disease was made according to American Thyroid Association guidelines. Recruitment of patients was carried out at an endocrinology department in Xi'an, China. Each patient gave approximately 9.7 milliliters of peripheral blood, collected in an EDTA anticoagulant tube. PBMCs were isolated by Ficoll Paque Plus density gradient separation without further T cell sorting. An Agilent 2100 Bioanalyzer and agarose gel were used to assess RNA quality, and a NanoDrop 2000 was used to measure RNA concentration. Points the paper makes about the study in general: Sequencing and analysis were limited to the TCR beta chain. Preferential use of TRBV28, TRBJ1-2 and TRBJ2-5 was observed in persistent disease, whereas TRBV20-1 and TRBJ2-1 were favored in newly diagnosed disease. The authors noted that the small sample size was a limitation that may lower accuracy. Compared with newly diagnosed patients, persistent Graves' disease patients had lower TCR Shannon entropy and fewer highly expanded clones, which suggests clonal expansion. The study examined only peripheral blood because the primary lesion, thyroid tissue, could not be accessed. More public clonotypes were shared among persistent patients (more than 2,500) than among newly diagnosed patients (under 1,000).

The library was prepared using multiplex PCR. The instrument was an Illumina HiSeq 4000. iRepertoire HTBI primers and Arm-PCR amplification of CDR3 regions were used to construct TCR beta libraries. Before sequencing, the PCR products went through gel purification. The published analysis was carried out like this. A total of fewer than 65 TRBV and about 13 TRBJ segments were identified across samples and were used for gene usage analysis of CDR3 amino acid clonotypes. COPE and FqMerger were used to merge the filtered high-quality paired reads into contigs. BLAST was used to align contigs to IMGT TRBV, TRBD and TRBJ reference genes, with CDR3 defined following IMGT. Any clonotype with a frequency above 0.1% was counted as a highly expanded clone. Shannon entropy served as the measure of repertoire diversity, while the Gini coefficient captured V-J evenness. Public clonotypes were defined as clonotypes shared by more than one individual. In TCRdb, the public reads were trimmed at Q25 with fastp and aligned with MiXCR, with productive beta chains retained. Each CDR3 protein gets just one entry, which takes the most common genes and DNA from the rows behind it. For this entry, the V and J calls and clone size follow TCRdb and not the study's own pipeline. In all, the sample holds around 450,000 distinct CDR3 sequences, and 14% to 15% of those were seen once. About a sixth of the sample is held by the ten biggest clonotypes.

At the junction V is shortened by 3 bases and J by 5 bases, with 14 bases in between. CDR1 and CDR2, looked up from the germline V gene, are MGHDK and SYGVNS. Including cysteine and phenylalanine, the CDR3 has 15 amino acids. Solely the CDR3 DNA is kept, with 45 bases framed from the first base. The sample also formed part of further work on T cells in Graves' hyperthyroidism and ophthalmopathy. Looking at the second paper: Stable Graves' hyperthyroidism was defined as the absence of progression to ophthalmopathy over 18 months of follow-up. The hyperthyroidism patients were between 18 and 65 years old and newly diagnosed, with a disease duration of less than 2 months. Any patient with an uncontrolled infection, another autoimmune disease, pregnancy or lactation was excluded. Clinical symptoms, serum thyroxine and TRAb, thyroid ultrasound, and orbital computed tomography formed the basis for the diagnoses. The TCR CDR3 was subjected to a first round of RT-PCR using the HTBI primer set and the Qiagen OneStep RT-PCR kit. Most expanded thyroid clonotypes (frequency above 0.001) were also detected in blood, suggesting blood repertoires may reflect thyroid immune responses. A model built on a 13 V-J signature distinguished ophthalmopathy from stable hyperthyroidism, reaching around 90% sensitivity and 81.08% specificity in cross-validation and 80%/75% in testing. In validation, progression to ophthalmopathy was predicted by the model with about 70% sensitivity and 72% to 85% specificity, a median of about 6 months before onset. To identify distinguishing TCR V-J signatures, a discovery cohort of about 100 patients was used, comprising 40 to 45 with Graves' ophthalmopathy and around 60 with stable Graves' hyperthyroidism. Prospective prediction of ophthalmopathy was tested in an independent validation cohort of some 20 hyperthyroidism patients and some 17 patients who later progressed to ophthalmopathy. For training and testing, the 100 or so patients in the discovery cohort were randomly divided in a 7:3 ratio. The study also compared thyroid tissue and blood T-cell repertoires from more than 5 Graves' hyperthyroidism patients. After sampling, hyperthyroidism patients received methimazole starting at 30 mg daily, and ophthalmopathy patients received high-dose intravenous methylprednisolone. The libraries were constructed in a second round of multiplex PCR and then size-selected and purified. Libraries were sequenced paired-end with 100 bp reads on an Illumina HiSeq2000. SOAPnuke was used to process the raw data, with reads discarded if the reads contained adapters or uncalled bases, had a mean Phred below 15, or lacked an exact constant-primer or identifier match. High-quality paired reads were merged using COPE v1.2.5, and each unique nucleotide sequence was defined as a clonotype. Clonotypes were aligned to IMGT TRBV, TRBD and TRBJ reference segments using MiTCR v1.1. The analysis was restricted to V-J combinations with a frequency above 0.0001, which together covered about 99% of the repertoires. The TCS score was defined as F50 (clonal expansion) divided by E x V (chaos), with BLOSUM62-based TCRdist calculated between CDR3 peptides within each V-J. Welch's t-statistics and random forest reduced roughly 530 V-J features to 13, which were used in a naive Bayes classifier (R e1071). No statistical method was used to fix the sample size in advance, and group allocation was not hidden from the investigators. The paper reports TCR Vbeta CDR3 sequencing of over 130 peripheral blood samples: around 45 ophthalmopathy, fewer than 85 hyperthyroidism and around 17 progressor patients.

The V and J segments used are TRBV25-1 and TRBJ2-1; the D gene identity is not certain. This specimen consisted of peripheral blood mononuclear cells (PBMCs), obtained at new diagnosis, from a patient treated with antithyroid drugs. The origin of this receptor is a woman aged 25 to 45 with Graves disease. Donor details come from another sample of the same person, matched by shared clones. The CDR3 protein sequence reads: CASSDLAKPHNEQFF. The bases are TGTGCCAGCAGTGACTTGGCAAAGCCCCACAATGAGCAGTTCTTC.